This T cell receptor beta chain was sequenced in a study of cytomegalovirus exposure and HLA in healthy donors. The wider study: A prior analysis found some 110 million unique TCR beta sequences from about 179 million T cells. The early release's HLA-typed donors yielded 80 million to 95 million unique TCRs.

The primer mix had 60 Vbeta and 13 Jbeta primers. The data were produced by immunoSEQ multiplex PCR, yet TCRdb's version contains in-frame clones alone and is incomplete. This repertoire shows approximately 100,000 clones, roughly 80% found once; its top ten account for roughly 2.5%. Germline V gene lookup returns CDR1 SEHNR and CDR2 FQNEAQ (reference sequence). The ends were cut back, 5 bases at V and 4 bases at J, with 15 bases in the middle. The CDR3 is 16 residues long. Study-level results: Among the CMV-associated chains, a few were confirmed in vitro as specific for CMV antigens.

Details on this clone: Its cognate antigen is unknown.

This receptor was taken from a female donor in good health and CMV-seronegative. The chain has TRBV7-9 and TRBJ2-6, with a possible D match to TRBD2 (6 bases). The sequencing input was PBMCs. CDR3 nucleotides: TGTGCCAGCAGCCCCCCGGGGGTTGAAGGGGCCAACGTCCTGACTTTC. Protein: CASSPPGVEGANVLTF.